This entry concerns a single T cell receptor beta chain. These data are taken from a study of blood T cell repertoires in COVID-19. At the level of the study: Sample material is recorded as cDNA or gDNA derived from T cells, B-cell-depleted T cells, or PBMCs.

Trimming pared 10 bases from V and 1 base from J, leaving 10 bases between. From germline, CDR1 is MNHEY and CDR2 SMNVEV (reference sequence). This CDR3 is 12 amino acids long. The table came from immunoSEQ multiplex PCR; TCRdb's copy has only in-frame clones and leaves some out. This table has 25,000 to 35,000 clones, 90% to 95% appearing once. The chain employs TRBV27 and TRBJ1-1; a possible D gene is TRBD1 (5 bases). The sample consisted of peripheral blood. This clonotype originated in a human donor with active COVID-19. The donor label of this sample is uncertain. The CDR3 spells CATEGANTEAFF. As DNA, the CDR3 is TGTGCCACGGAAGGGGCGAACACTGAAGCTTTCTTT.